Sequencing of this T cell receptor beta chain was carried out in a study of T cells in Graves' hyperthyroidism and ophthalmopathy. At the level of the study: Blood from the periphery was taken at initial diagnosis, before any treatment.

Patients aged 18 to 65 with hyperthyroidism were newly diagnosed, with duration under 2 months. Patients with uncontrolled infections, other autoimmune diseases, pregnancy or lactation were excluded. Using 10 ml of fresh peripheral blood, PBMCs were prepared. Amplification targeted TCR beta CDR3 regions from RNA transcripts. HTBI primers were the set used in a first-round RT-PCR of the TCR CDR3. TCRdb fed the multiplex PCR reads into MiXCR, producing one record per CDR3 protein. The data hold a few hundred thousand distinct CDR3 sequences, with 25% observed a single time. The CDR3 sequence is 14 residues long. Per germline, CDR1 SGHRS and CDR2 YFSETQ. V dropped 2 bases and J dropped 4 bases, with 9 bases sitting between them.

The chain is built from TRBV5-1 and TRBJ1-4; D remains unclear. The sequencing input was blood. The receptor was isolated from a man between 45 and 60 years old with Graves' hyperthyroidism. This CDR3 reads CASSLYRHNEKLFF. The CDR3 nucleotides read TGCGCCAGCAGCTTATACAGACATAATGAAAAACTGTTTTTT.